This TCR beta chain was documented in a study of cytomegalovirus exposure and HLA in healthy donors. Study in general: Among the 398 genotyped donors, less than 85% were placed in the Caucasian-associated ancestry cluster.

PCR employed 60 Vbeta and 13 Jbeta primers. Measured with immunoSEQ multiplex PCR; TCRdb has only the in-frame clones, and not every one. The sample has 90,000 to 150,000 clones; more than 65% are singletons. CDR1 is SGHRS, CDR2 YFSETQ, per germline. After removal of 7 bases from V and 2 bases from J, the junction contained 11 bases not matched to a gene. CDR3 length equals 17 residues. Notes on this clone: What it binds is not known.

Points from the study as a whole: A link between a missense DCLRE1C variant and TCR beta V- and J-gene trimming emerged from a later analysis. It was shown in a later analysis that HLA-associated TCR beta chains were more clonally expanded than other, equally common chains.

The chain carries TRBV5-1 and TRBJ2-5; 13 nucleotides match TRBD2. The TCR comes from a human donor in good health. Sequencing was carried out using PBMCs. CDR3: CASGLAGELVWQETQYF. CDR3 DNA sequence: TGCGCCAGCGGACTAGCGGGAGAGCTGGTATGGCAAGAGACCCAGTACTTC.